These 32 T cell receptor beta chains came from one sample sequenced in a study of human T cells and chemical hapten exposure. TCRdb passed the RACE reads through MiXCR, listing each CDR3 protein once. Here the sample spans roughly 120,000 distinct CDR3 sequences, about a tenth being singletons. Time point of the sample: patch test 2, 6 weeks after DPC sensitization. Regarding treatment: therapeutic diphenylcyclopropenone sensitization with weekly scalp DPC. Sequencing used whole blood, obtained in connection with sensitization to the hapten diphenylcyclopropenone (DPC). All receptors derive from a woman aged 40 to 50 with alopecia areata. Some clones in this sample may be carry-over from other donors' samples.

This clonotype was seen repeatedly, ten times or more. This chain connects TRBV29-1 to TRBJ1-5; TRBD1 matches 9 bases. This CDR3 is 13 amino acids long. The germline V gene encodes CDR1 SQVTM and CDR2 ANQGSEA. J was trimmed by 6 bases and V by 7 bases; bases with no gene match: 7. In nucleotides, the CDR3 is TGCAGCGCTCTGACAGGGGGAGGTCAGCCCCAGCATTTT. Translated: CSALTGGGQPQHF.

This clonotype was recorded a few times. CDR3 bases: TGCGCCAGCAGCTTCGAATTAGGGACAGCGAACACCGGGGAGCTGTTTTTT. Residues: CASSFELGTANTGELFF. The chain combines TRBV5-1 with TRBJ2-2; 7 bases are a match to TRBD1. Germline CDR1 is SGHRS and CDR2 is YFSETQ. V was clipped by 2 bases and J by 0 bases; unmatched bases: 7. CDR3 length: 17 amino acids.

This clonotype was found many times. The CDR3 reads CASSRDRSQDTQYF. In DNA form, the CDR3 reads TGTGCCAGCAGCCGGGACAGGAGCCAAGATACGCAGTATTTT. The genes are TRBV7-9 and TRBJ2-3; 8 positions match TRBD1. CDR3 length equals 14 residues. J gave up 5 bases and V 5 bases, and 6 bases lay outside the gene matches. The germline CDR1 and CDR2 sequences are SEHNR and FQNEAQ (reference sequence).

Ten or more counts support this clonotype. The chain joins TRBV28 to TRBJ2-3, with TRBD1 matching over 8 bases. Germline trimming cut 3 bases from V and 10 bases from J; bases unmatched to any gene: 6. Germline V gene sequence: CDR1 MDHEN, CDR2 SYDVKM. This CDR3 contains 13 residues. The CDR3 protein is CASSLGQGAAQYF. CDR3 DNA: TGTGCCAGCAGTTTGGGGCAGGGGGCGGCGCAGTATTTT.

The chain couples TRBV3-1 to TRBJ2-2; no clear D. Germline loops: CDR1 LGHDT, CDR2 YNNKEL (reference sequence). The V gene lost 6 bases and the J gene lost 0 bases, with 8 bases spanning the gap. CDR3 size: 14 residues. For the CDR3, the DNA is TGTGCCAGCAGTCCCGAAACGAACACCGGGGAGCTGTTTTTT. Translating gives CASSPETNTGELFF.

Ten or more counts support this clonotype. V is TRBV12-3 or TRBV12-4 and J is TRBJ1-4; possible D gene TRBD1, 5 bases. There are 15 residues in the CDR3. Trimming stripped 5 bases from V and 4 bases from J, with 14 bases between. CDR3 DNA sequence: TGTGCCAGCAGTGGGACCGGCCCGGTTAATGAAAAACTGTTTTTT. Translated, it gives CASSGTGPVNEKLFF.

The chain has TRBV11-2 and TRBJ2-3, with 7 bases that match TRBD1. Per germline, CDR1 SGHAT and CDR2 FQNNGV. V shed 1 base, J shed 4 bases, and the junction held 5 bases outside the gene matches. The length of the CDR3 is 15 residues. This chain's CDR3 is CASSLGGGRADTQYF. The CDR3 nucleotides are TGTGCCAGCAGCTTAGGAGGGGGCAGAGCAGATACGCAGTATTTT.

The chain joins TRBV19 to TRBJ2-1; 11 bases are a match to TRBD2. The CDR3 has 17 residues. V dropped 7 bases and J dropped 10; count of bases not matched to a gene: 18. Per germline, CDR1 LNHDA and CDR2 SQIVND (reference sequence). The CDR3 DNA reads as TGTGCCAGTACATGGGGTACTAGCGGGGGCCCCCTTAGGGAGCAGTTCTTC. Protein sequence: CASTWGTSGGPLREQFF.

This chain connects TRBV20-1 to TRBJ2-7; the D gene is possibly TRBD1 (5 bases). The CDR3 runs 12 residues. Trimming stripped 8 bases from V and 4 bases from J, with 15 bases between. The germline V gene has CDR1 DFQATT and CDR2 SNEGSKA (reference sequence). CDR3 in amino acids: CSSTARTYEQYF. In nucleotides, the CDR3 is TGCAGTTCGACAGCGCGGACGTACGAGCAGTACTTC.

Ten or more counts support this clonotype. The chain has TRBV5-6 and TRBJ1-1; tentative D call: TRBD1 (6 bases). The germline V gene has CDR1 SGHDT and CDR2 YYEEEE. V gave up 6 bases and J gave up 4 bases, with 13 bases separating them. This CDR3 contains 13 residues. The CDR3 is CASINRVGTEAFF. In DNA form, the CDR3 reads TGTGCCAGCATAAACAGGGTGGGCACTGAAGCTTTCTTT.

Ten or more counts support this clonotype. The chain recombines TRBV12-3 or TRBV12-4 with TRBJ2-1; D is undetermined. This CDR3 is 10 amino acids long. Trimming cost V 3 bases and J 9 bases, with 3 bases left between them. The CDR3 DNA sequence: TGTGCCAGCAGTTTGGGTGAGCAGTTCTTC. Translated, it gives CASSLGEQFF.

This clonotype was observed at least ten times. The chain uses TRBV6-1 and TRBJ1-1; TRBD1 matches 7 bases. V shed 5 bases and J 5 bases; nucleotides not matched to a gene: 5. Per the germline V gene, CDR1 is MNHNS and CDR2 is SASEGT. The length of the CDR3 is 13 residues. This CDR3 reads CASSLQGVTEAFF. For the CDR3, the DNA is TGTGCCAGCAGTCTTCAGGGGGTTACTGAAGCTTTCTTT.

This clonotype came up many times. The chain recombines TRBV5-5 with TRBJ2-6, with unresolved D. The germline gives CDR1 SGHKS, CDR2 YYEKEE (reference sequence). The CDR3 has 15 residues. Between the trimmed V and J ends, which lost 8 bases and 4 bases, there was a span of 16 bases. CDR3 DNA sequence: TGTGCCAGTCAATCAACAATAGGAGGGGCCAACGTCCTGACTTTC. Its protein product is CASQSTIGGANVLTF.

The chain employs TRBV24-1 and TRBJ2-1; D unclear. V was trimmed by 4 bases and J by 9 bases, leaving 15 bases between them. This CDR3 is 14 amino acids long. Germline values: CDR1 KGHDR, CDR2 SFDVKD. CDR3 sequence: CATSDKLPSTEQFF. DNA for the CDR3: TGTGCCACCAGTGACAAATTACCTTCGACTGAGCAGTTCTTC.

Of note for this clonotype: A much larger clone lies one base from this, so it may be a read error. The V and J genes are TRBV4-3 and TRBJ2-7, with 8 nucleotides matching TRBD2. The germline V gene has CDR1 LGHNA and CDR2 YSLEER. The CDR3 is 16 residues long. V lost 1 base and J lost 2; bases outside the gene matches: 7. The DNA for the CDR3 is TGCGCCAGCAGCCAAGCCCCAGCGGGGGCTGCCTACGAGCAGTACTTC. Translation: CASSQAPAGAAYEQYF.

This clonotype has a count of ten or more. The rearrangement uses TRBV4-3 and TRBJ1-3; no definite D call. Germline values: CDR1 LGHNA, CDR2 YSLEER. V was shortened by 4 bases and J by 5 bases, with 9 bases between the two germline ends. The CDR3 extends over 13 amino acids. CDR3 nucleotides: TGCGCCAGCAGCCCCTCCGGGCGAAACACCATATATTTT. Its translation: CASSPSGRNTIYF.

The chain employs TRBV6-6 and TRBJ1-1; perhaps TRBD1 as D (5 bases). Per the germline V gene, CDR1 is MNHNY and CDR2 is SVGAGI (reference sequence). The length of the CDR3 is 15 residues. Trimming left V 6 bases short and J 2 bases short, with 16 bases between. The CDR3 nucleotides are TGTGCCAGCAGCCAACCTTACCGGGACAACACTGAAGCTTTCTTT. Amino acid sequence: CASSQPYRDNTEAFF.

This clonotype has at least ten counts. The chain is built from TRBV12-3 or TRBV12-4 and TRBJ2-5, with D unclear. The CDR3 extends over 11 amino acids. Deletions cut 2 bases from V and 13 bases from J, with 11 bases between. CDR3 sequence (DNA): TGTGCCAGCAGTTTAAACCTGGATCCGTACTTC. It yields the protein CASSLNLDPYF.

The J gene is TRBJ2-5, the V gene TRBV9; D is perhaps TRBD2 (5 bases). There are 13 residues in the CDR3. The V end lost 2 bases, the J end lost 5 bases, and 10 bases lay between the germline ends. Germline CDR1 reads SGDLS; CDR2 reads YYNGEE. CDR3 residues: CASSVGGIETQYF. Written as DNA, the CDR3 is TGTGCCAGCAGCGTTGGAGGTATCGAGACCCAGTACTTC.

This clonotype occurred a few times. The CDR3 is CAISPWTSGGLTYTDTQYF. The CDR3 coding sequence is TGTGCCATCAGCCCCTGGACTAGCGGGGGTCTTACCTACACAGATACGCAGTATTTT. This rearrangement joins TRBV10-3 to TRBJ2-3; 13 positions agree with TRBD2. The CDR3 contains 19 residues. Per the germline V gene, CDR1 is ENHRY and CDR2 is SYGVKD. The V segment lost 6 bases and the J segment 2 bases; nucleotides outside the gene matches: 14.

This chain joins TRBV29-1 and TRBJ2-1; D uncertain. This CDR3 spans 13 amino acids. Germline lookup yields CDR1 SQVTM and CDR2 ANQGSEA. Trimming cost V 7 bases and J 2 bases, with 12 bases left between them. CDR3 residues: CSAGPGAYNEQFF. In nucleotides, the CDR3 is TGCAGCGCCGGTCCGGGTGCCTACAATGAGCAGTTCTTC.

This clonotype occurred many times. The chain carries TRBV5-1 and TRBJ1-4, with a tentative D call TRBD1 (5 bases). The CDR3 totals 14 residues. Per germline, CDR1 SGHRS and CDR2 YFSETQ. Trimming pared 6 bases from V and 0 bases from J, leaving 9 bases between. The CDR3 DNA reads TGCGCCAGCAAACGGGGGGCAACTAATGAAAAACTGTTTTTT. It yields the protein CASKRGATNEKLFF.

V usage is TRBV6-1 and J usage is TRBJ2-5; no firm D call. The germline CDR1 and CDR2 sequences are MNHNS and SASEGT. The V and J ends lost 7 bases and 4 bases respectively, with 13 bases between them. The CDR3 loop spans 13 amino acids. The CDR3 spells CASNIGVGETQYF. DNA of the CDR3: TGTGCCAGCAATATTGGCGTAGGAGAGACCCAGTACTTC.

This chain connects TRBV29-1 to TRBJ1-2; a weak D match, TRBD1 (5 bases). The CDR3 spans 13 residues. Germline V gene data show CDR1 as SQVTM and CDR2 as ANQGSEA. V was cut by 7 bases and J by 4 bases, with 16 bases left in between. The DNA of the CDR3 is TGCAGCGCCGTCGGCCAGGGACTCTATGGCTACACCTTC. It translates to CSAVGQGLYGYTF.

V and J are TRBV18 and TRBJ1-2; 11 bases agree with TRBD1. CDR1 KGHSH and CDR2 LQKENI come from the germline V gene. This CDR3 spans 15 amino acids. J gave up 6 bases and V 3 bases, and 6 bases lay outside the gene matches. The CDR3 protein is CASSPTDRGLDGYTF. CDR3 coding DNA: TGTGCCAGCTCACCTACGGACAGGGGGCTCGATGGCTACACCTTC.

The table lists this clonotype with many counts. V is TRBV11-2 and J is TRBJ1-2; no reliable D call. CDR1 and CDR2 from the germline V gene are SGHAT and FQNNGV. The CDR3 is 13 amino acids. Between the trimmed V and J ends, which lost 5 bases and 0 bases, there was a span of 7 bases. The CDR3: CASSPSSNYGYTF. In nucleotides, the CDR3 is TGTGCCAGCAGCCCCAGTTCTAACTATGGCTACACCTTC. Using reference TRBV11-2 and TRBJ1-2 for the parts outside the CDR3, the full variable domain is EAGVAQSPRYKIIEKRQSVAFWCNPISGHATLYWYQQILGQGPKLLIQFQNNGVVDDSQLPKDRFSAERLKGVDSTLKIQPAKLEDSAVYLCASSPSSNYGYTFGSGTRLTVV.

The CDR3 bases are TGTGCCAGCAGTTACTCTACAGGGATGGAGACCCAGTACTTC. Translated, it gives CASSYSTGMETQYF. The chain joins TRBV6-6 to TRBJ2-5; weak D call: TRBD1 (6 bases). The CDR3 has 14 amino acids. The V and J ends lost 0 bases and 5 bases respectively, with 10 bases between them. From germline, CDR1 is MNHNY and CDR2 SVGAGI (reference sequence).

This clonotype has a handful of counts. The chain recombines TRBV10-2 with TRBJ1-1; the D is unclear. Between the trimmed V and J ends, which lost 4 bases and 1 base, there was a span of 7 bases. The CDR3 totals 13 residues. Looked up from germline, CDR1 is WSHSY and CDR2 is SAAADI. The CDR3 loop is CASSGWSNTEAFF. The CDR3 bases are TGCGCCAGCAGTGGTTGGTCGAACACTGAAGCTTTCTTT.

This clonotype was seen ten or more times. The CDR3 DNA reads as TGCAGTGCTAGGATGGGGGCGAGCTCCTACGAGCAGTACTTC. Translating gives CSARMGASSYEQYF. The chain recombines TRBV20-1 with TRBJ2-7; possibly TRBD1 for D (6 bases). V was pared by 3 bases and J by 0 bases, with 12 bases between. Germline V lookup: CDR1 DFQATT, CDR2 SNEGSKA (reference sequence). The length of the CDR3 is 14 residues.

There are many counts of this clonotype. The rearrangement links TRBV4-1 to TRBJ1-1; perhaps TRBD1 as D (6 bases). Trimming cost V 0 bases and J 6 bases, with 23 bases left between them. The CDR3 is 18 amino acids. The V gene's germline CDR1 is MGHRA and CDR2 YSYEKL. CDR3 sequence reads: CASSQDWGRGMGRAEAFF. The DNA of the CDR3 is TGCGCCAGCAGCCAAGATTGGGGCAGGGGAATGGGAAGAGCTGAAGCTTTCTTT.

This clonotype has a count of ten or more. The chain combines TRBV7-2 with TRBJ2-7, with 10 bases identical to TRBD2. The junction had 7 bases not matched to a gene; V was cut back by 0 bases and J by 2 bases. Germline V CDR1 and CDR2: SGHTA, FQGNSA. This CDR3 has 17 amino acids. CDR3 nucleotide sequence: TGTGCCAGCAGCTTAGCGCCTCTAGCGGGGGTTCCCTACGAGCAGTACTTC. It translates to CASSLAPLAGVPYEQYF.

This clonotype was observed a few times. This chain joins TRBV12-3 or TRBV12-4 and TRBJ2-3; 14 positions agree with TRBD2. The V segment lost 5 bases and the J segment 3 bases; nucleotides outside the gene matches: 7. This CDR3 contains 17 residues. CDR3 residues: CASSLGTSGGRTDTQYF. CDR3 in DNA: TGTGCCAGCAGTCTGGGGACTAGCGGGGGTCGGACAGATACGCAGTATTTT.